Sequencing of this T cell receptor (beta chain) was carried out in a study of shared clonotypes between healthy human individuals. Looking at the study overall: Aged between 18 and 49, the donors were a couple of women and a few men. Findings and limits, study-wide: Represented diversity (both genetic and exposure-history) was limited by the small number of donors.

As to this clone: Antigen specificity is unknown.

From germline, CDR1 is SGHDN and CDR2 FVKESK. Trimming cost V 2 bases and J 6 bases; bases outside gene matches: 10. The CDR3 has 16 amino acids. Clones were read by immunoSEQ multiplex PCR, and TCRdb kept only the in-frame ones, dropping some. The sample shows about 470,000 clones, about four fifths of them seen only once. The chain joins TRBV14 to TRBJ2-1; 7 bases agree with TRBD2. This sequence was found in a woman in her 40s in good health. Some clones in this sample may be carry-over from other donors' samples. Specimen: PBMCs. CDR3 DNA: TGTGCCAGCAGCCAACAGCGGGACCCAGTCGTCAATGAGCAGTTCTTC. Amino acid sequence: CASSQQRDPVVNEQFF.